This T cell receptor beta chain was identified during a study of TIL therapy for anti-PD-1-resistant metastatic lung cancer. Study-level findings and limits: After infusion, TIL clonotypes partly replaced peripheral T cells and declined over months.

Sample time point: pre-treatment sample, taken before nivolumab and TIL therapy. The CDR3 extends over 16 amino acids. After removal of 3 bases from V and 5 bases from J, the junction contained 4 bases not matched to a gene. Germline-derived CDR1 and CDR2 are KGHSH and LQKENI. The immunoSEQ assay was v3. Produced via immunoSEQ multiplex PCR; TCRdb's table is partial and in-frame only. Here the sample spans about 50,000 clones, 79% being singletons. Comments on this clone: Its antigen is currently unknown.

Sequencing was performed on blood, taken at baseline. This clonotype was sampled from a woman aged 25-80 years with non-small cell lung cancer. V gene TRBV18 combines with J gene TRBJ1-6, with 10 nucleotides matching TRBD1. CDR3 in amino acids: CASSPAGQGNNSPLHF. In DNA form, the CDR3 reads TGTGCCAGCTCACCCGCGGGACAGGGGAATAATTCACCCCTCCACTTT.